The text below deals with one T cell receptor (beta chain). In the source study's methods: Quantification of nucleated cells was approximated via reference gene primer amplification. Here immunoSEQ multiplex PCR was the method, and the copy in TCRdb shows in-frame clones only, minus some. The V and J calls and the clone size are those of that table, but D and trimming were determined from the DNA. The sample contains 200,000 to 250,000 clones, about 84% of which appear only once. The cohort comprised adults aged about 18 to 100 years residing in approximately 25 US areas. Symptom resolution, clearance, or two negative PCRs marked donors in Cohort 3 as recovered. The source of the sample is a study of blood T cell repertoires in COVID-19. Study overall: In each case, the material was cDNA or gDNA derived from T cells, B-cell-depleted T cells, or PBMCs.

Sequenced input: PBMCs or T cells enriched from blood (not recorded which). This receptor was obtained from a man aged 60-69 years who had recovered from COVID-19.

The CDR3 region is CSVGGGNLGTNYGYTF. The CDR3 region has the DNA TGCAGCGTTGGCGGAGGTAACCTAGGAACTAACTATGGCTACACCTTC. This chain joins TRBV29-1 and TRBJ1-2; D is unresolved. This CDR3 has 16 amino acids. V dropped 4 bases and J dropped 0 bases, with 18 bases sitting between them. Looked up from germline, CDR1 is SQVTM and CDR2 is ANQGSEA.